The rows below give T cell receptor beta chains drawn from one sample of a study of Ad26.COV2.S vaccination and SARS-CoV-2 variants. Sequenced by immunoSEQ multiplex PCR; TCRdb stores in-frame clones only, minus some. The table records about 250,000 clones, around 87% of them present only once. The material sequenced was peripheral blood, taken in a trial of Ad26.COV2.S vaccine versus placebo. These receptor sequences come from a person between 18 and 60 years old who received the Ad26.COV2.S COVID-19 vaccine or a placebo. CDR3s include the opening cysteine and the closing phenylalanine or tryptophan. D genes are given only for firm matches. The size entry is marked missing in some rows and otherwise reads once, few, many or a size class.

TRBD1	.	TRBV5-4	TRBJ2-7	CASSPDTGTARYEQYF	TGTGCCAGCAGCCCAGATACCGGGACAGCCCGCTACGAGCAGTACTTC
TRBD1	.	TRBV19	TRBJ1-2	CASRLGTGEGYTF	TGTGCCAGTAGACTCGGGACAGGGGAAGGCTACACCTTC
.	.	TRBV7-2	TRBJ1-1	CASSLWDLNTEAFF	TGTGCCAGCAGCTTATGGGATTTGAACACTGAAGCTTTCTTT
.	once	TRBV7-9	TRBJ2-1	CASSTQNRESYNEQFF	TGTGCCAGCAGCACCCAAAACAGGGAGTCCTACAATGAGCAGTTCTTC
TRBD1	.	TRBV6-5	TRBJ2-1	CASSPSGTGLVEQFF	TGTGCCAGCAGCCCCTCCGGGACAGGGTTGGTTGAGCAGTTCTTC
TRBD1	.	TRBV11-2	TRBJ2-2	CASSMQGAHTGELFF	TGTGCCAGCAGTATGCAGGGGGCGCACACCGGGGAGCTGTTTTTT
.	.	TRBV10-3	TRBJ1-3	CATGTSAGNTIYF	TGTGCCACCGGGACTTCCGCTGGAAACACCATATATTTT
.	.	TRBV29-1	TRBJ2-7	CSVLALGDKPYEQYF	TGCAGCGTATTGGCCCTGGGGGACAAACCCTACGAGCAGTACTTC
TRBD1	.	TRBV7-9	TRBJ1-4	CASSLAAGGEKLFF	TGTGCCAGCAGCTTAGCGGCAGGGGGCGAAAAACTGTTTTTT
.	.	TRBV3-1/TRBV3-2	TRBJ1-2	CASSPDGQLYGYTF	TGTGCCAGCAGCCCGGATGGACAGCTGTATGGCTACACCTTC
.	.	TRBV4-2	TRBJ2-7	CASSQMPSSYEQYF	TGTGCCAGCAGCCAGATGCCCTCCTCCTACGAGCAGTACTTC
.	.	TRBV10-3	TRBJ2-7	CAISESGGPEQYF	TGTGCCATCAGTGAGTCAGGAGGGCCCGAGCAGTACTTC
TRBD1	once	TRBV18	TRBJ1-4	CASSLNRGNEKLFF	TGTGCCAGCTCCCTCAACAGGGGAAATGAAAAACTGTTTTTT
.	.	TRBV19	TRBJ1-5	CASSIEHQPNQPQHF	TGTGCCAGTAGTATAGAACACCAACCCAATCAGCCCCAGCATTTT
.	.	TRBV19	TRBJ1-4	CASSNAIREKLFF	TGTGCCAGTAGTAATGCAATCCGGGAAAAACTGTTTTTT
.	.	TRBV20-1	TRBJ2-3	CSASRGHNTDTQYF	TGCAGTGCTAGTCGGGGACATAACACAGATACGCAGTATTTT
.	.	TRBV6-5	TRBJ2-4	CASSYSRGNIQYF	TGTGCCAGCAGTTACTCGAGGGGGAACATTCAGTACTTC
.	.	TRBV30	TRBJ1-6	CAGEKINQGYSPLHF	TGTGCCGGTGAAAAAATCAACCAGGGCTATTCACCCCTCCACTTT
TRBD2	.	TRBV2	TRBJ2-7	CASSVELAGDYEQYF	TGTGCCAGCAGTGTTGAACTAGCGGGAGATTACGAGCAGTACTTC
.	.	TRBV15	TRBJ1-3	CATSRGFGNTIYF	TGTGCCACCAGTCGGGGGTTTGGAAACACCATATATTTT
TRBD1	.	TRBV5-1	TRBJ2-1	CASSPDGQGAGYEQFF	TGCGCCAGCAGCCCGGATGGACAGGGGGCAGGATATGAGCAGTTCTTC
.	.	TRBV6-5	TRBJ2-7	CASSRRGPPSYEQYF	TGTGCCAGCAGCCGGAGGGGGCCCCCTAGCTACGAGCAGTACTTC
TRBD1	.	TRBV6-1	TRBJ2-1	CASSELGQGFYNEQFF	TGTGCCAGCAGTGAACTGGGACAGGGGTTTTACAATGAGCAGTTCTTC
TRBD1	.	TRBV11-2	TRBJ2-1	CASRPGQGYNEQFF	TGTGCCAGCAGACCGGGACAGGGGTACAATGAGCAGTTCTTC
TRBD1	.	TRBV15	TRBJ1-1	CATSRTGGWNTEAFF	TGTGCCACCAGCAGGACAGGGGGGTGGAACACTGAAGCTTTCTTT
.	.	TRBV7-6	TRBJ2-3	CASSKTSTDTQYF	TGTGCCAGCAGTAAAACTAGCACAGATACGCAGTATTTT
.	few	TRBV11-2	TRBJ2-3	CASSGGTFTDTQYF	TGTGCCAGCAGCGGCGGGACTTTCACAGATACGCAGTATTTT
.	.	TRBV4-1	TRBJ1-5	CASSQGRASQPQHF	TGCGCCAGCAGCCAAGGGAGGGCTAGTCAGCCCCAGCATTTT
.	.	TRBV7-9	TRBJ1-1	CASSLEAGSTEAFF	TGTGCCAGCAGCTTAGAAGCAGGATCTACTGAAGCTTTCTTT
.	.	TRBV15	TRBJ1-2	CATSRDGSQGLGNYGYTF	TGTGCCACCAGCAGAGATGGCTCGCAGGGGTTGGGGAACTATGGCTACACCTTC
.	.	TRBV3-1/TRBV3-2	TRBJ2-1	CASSQDEGQRQFF	TGTGCCAGCAGCCAAGATGAGGGCCAGCGCCAGTTCTTC
TRBD2	.	TRBV6-5	TRBJ2-1	CASRGVAGGNEQFF	TGTGCCAGCAGGGGGGTAGCGGGAGGCAATGAGCAGTTCTTC
TRBD1	.	TRBV5-1	TRBJ1-2	CASSLGTGFWDGYTF	TGCGCCAGCAGCTTGGGGACAGGGTTTTGGGATGGCTACACCTTC
.	many	TRBV5-1	TRBJ2-7	CASSLGGLIDEQYF	TGCGCCAGCAGCTTGGGGGGTTTAATCGACGAGCAGTACTTC
TRBD1	.	TRBV19	TRBJ2-7	CASSSETGTSYEQYF	TGTGCCAGTAGTAGCGAGACAGGGACAAGCTACGAGCAGTACTTC
TRBD2	.	TRBV27	TRBJ2-5	CASSWAGGRSKTQYF	TGTGCCAGCAGTTGGGCGGGGGGGCGTTCAAAGACCCAGTACTTC
.	.	TRBV15	TRBJ2-2	CATSRDRGATGELFF	TGTGCCACCAGCAGAGATCGGGGGGCCACCGGGGAGCTGTTTTTT
.	.	TRBV10-1	TRBJ2-5	CASSPVGGQEETQYF	TGCGCCAGCAGCCCTGTGGGGGGGCAGGAGGAGACCCAGTACTTC
TRBD1	few	TRBV19	TRBJ1-1	CASVTGGETEAFF	TGTGCCAGCGTTACAGGGGGGGAAACTGAAGCTTTCTTT
.	.	TRBV19	TRBJ2-7	CASSIGLSGTSSYEQYF	TGTGCCAGTAGTATAGGATTGTCCGGGACAAGCTCCTACGAGCAGTACTTC
TRBD1	.	TRBV24-1	TRBJ1-5	CATSVTTGGDSNQPQHF	TGTGCCACCAGTGTAACGACAGGGGGAGACAGCAATCAGCCCCAGCATTTT
TRBD1	.	TRBV6-5	TRBJ2-7	CASSRQGSYEQYF	TGTGCCAGCAGTAGACAGGGCAGTTACGAGCAGTACTTC
.	.	TRBV29-1	TRBJ1-2	CSVGRINYGYTF	TGCAGCGTCGGCCGAATCAACTATGGCTACACCTTC
TRBD1	once	TRBV5-6	TRBJ1-1	CASSLAGDRGPEAFF	TGTGCCAGCAGCTTGGCGGGGGACAGGGGCCCTGAAGCTTTCTTT
.	.	TRBV7-7	TRBJ2-5	CASSPSSYQETQYF	TGTGCTAGCAGCCCTAGTAGTTACCAAGAGACCCAGTACTTC